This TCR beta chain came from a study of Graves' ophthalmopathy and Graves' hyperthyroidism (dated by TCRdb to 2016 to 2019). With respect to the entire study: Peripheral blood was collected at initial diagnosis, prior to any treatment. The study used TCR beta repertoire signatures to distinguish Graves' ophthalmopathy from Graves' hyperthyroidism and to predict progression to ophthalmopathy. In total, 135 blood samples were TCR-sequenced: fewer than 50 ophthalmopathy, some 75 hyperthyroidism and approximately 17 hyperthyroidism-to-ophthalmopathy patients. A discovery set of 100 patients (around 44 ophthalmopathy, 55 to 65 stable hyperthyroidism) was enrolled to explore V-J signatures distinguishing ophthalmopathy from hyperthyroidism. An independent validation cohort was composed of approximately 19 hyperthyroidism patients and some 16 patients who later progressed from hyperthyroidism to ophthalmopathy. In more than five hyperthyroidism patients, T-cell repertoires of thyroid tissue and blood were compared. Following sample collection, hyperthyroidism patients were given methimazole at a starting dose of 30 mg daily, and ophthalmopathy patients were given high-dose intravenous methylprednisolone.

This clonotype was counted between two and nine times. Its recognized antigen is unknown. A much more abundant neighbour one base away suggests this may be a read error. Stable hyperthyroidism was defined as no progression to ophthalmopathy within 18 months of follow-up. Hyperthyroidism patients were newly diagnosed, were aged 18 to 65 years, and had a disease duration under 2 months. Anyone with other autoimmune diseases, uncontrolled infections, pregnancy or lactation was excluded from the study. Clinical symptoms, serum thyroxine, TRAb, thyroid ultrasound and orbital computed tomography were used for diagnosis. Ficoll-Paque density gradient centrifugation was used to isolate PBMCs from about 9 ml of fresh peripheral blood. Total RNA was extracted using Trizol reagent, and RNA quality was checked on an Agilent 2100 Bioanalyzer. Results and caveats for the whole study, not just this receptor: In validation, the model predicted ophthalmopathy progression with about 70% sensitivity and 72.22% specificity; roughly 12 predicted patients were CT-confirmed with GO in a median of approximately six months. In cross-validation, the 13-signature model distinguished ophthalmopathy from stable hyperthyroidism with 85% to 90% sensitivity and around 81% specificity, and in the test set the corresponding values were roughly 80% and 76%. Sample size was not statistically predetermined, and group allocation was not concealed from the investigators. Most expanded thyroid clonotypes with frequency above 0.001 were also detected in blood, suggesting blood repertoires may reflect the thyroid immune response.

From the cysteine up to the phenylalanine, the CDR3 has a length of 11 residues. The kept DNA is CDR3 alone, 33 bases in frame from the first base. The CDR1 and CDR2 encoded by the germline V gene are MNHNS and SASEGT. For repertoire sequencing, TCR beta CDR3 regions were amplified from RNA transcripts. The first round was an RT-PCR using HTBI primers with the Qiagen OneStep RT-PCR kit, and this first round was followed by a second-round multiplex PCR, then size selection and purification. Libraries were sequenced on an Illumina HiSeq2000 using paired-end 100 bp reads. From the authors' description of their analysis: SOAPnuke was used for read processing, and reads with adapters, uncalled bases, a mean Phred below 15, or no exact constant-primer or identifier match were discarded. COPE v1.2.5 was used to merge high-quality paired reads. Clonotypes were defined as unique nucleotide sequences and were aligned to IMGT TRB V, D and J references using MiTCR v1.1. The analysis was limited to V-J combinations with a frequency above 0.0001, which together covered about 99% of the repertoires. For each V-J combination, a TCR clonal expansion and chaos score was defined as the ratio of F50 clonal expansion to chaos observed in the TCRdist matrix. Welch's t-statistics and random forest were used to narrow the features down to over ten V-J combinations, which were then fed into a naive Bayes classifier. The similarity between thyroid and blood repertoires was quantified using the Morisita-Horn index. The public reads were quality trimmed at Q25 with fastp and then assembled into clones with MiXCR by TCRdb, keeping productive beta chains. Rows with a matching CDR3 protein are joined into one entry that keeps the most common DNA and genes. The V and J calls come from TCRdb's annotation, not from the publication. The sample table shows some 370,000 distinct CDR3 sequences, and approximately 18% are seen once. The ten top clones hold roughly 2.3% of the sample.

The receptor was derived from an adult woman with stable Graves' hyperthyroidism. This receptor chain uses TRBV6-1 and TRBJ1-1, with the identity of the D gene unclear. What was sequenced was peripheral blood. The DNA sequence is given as TGTGCCAGCAGTGGGAGCACTGAAGCTTGCTTT. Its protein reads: CASSGSTEACF.